This is a list of T cell receptor beta chains from one sample in a study of cytomegalovirus exposure and HLA in healthy donors. The data were produced by immunoSEQ multiplex PCR, yet TCRdb's version contains in-frame clones alone and is incomplete. The data contain 170,000 or so clones, about 80% of them singletons. The sequencing input was PBMCs. Receptor source: a boy aged 10-17 years in good health and CMV-seronegative. The CDR3 runs from the conserved cysteine through the conserved F or W. D genes are given only for firm matches. Clone size is not always given. Where it is, it says once, few, many or a class for expanded clones.

d_call	clone_size	v_call	j_call	cdr3_nt	cdr3_aa
TRBD2	.	TRBV7-2	TRBJ2-3	TGTGCCAGCAGCCCCCCCGGGACTAGCGCATCAGATACGCAGTATTTT	CASSPPGTSASDTQYF
.	.	TRBV4-1	TRBJ1-5	TGCGCCAGCAGCCAAGATTTAGCGGGGGGAGGCAATCAGCCCCAGCATTTT	CASSQDLAGGGNQPQHF
TRBD1	once	TRBV4-1	TRBJ2-7	TGCGCCAGCAGCCAAGGGACAGGCGTATACGAGCAGTACTTC	CASSQGTGVYEQYF
.	.	TRBV10-3	TRBJ1-1	TGTGCCATCAGTAGCTCACAGCTAGCGACCACTGAAGCTTTCTTT	CAISSSQLATTEAFF
.	.	TRBV19	TRBJ1-2	TGTGCCAGTAGTATCGGGACAAGGAGTGCTAACTATGGCTACACCTTC	CASSIGTRSANYGYTF
.	.	TRBV4-2	TRBJ2-2	TGTGCCAGCAGCCAATTCAGCGGGCGGAACACCGGGGAGCTGTTTTTT	CASSQFSGRNTGELFF
TRBD2	.	TRBV7-2	TRBJ2-7	TGTGCCAGCAGTACATTTGGCGGGAGCTCCTACGAGCAGTACTTC	CASSTFGGSSYEQYF
TRBD1	few	TRBV19	TRBJ1-2	TGTGCCAGTACCCATAGGACAGGGGGCATCGACTATGGCTACACCTTC	CASTHRTGGIDYGYTF
TRBD1	few	TRBV7-9	TRBJ1-4	TGTGCCAGCAGCTTATGGGACAGGGGGCGAGCGGCGGGCTTTGAAAAACTGTTTTTT	CASSLWDRGRAAGFEKLFF
TRBD1	.	TRBV15	TRBJ1-4	TGTGCCACCAGCAGGCCTGGGACAGCTAATGAAAAACTGTTTTTT	CATSRPGTANEKLFF
TRBD2	few	TRBV27	TRBJ2-1	TGTGCCAGCAGGCGGGCTAGCGGCCGATTAGGGATTTACAATGAGCAGTTCTTC	CASRRASGRLGIYNEQFF
.	.	TRBV19	TRBJ1-1	TGTGCCAGTAGTGTGCGGGGGGAGGCTGAAGCTTTCTTT	CASSVRGEAEAFF
.	.	TRBV30	TRBJ1-1	TGTGCCTGGAGTGGGGGACTGCAGAACACTGAAGCTTTCTTT	CAWSGGLQNTEAFF
TRBD1	.	TRBV29-1	TRBJ2-4	TGCAGCGTAGACAGGGGGGGAAACATTCAGTACTTC	CSVDRGGNIQYF
TRBD1	.	TRBV29-1	TRBJ1-5	TGCAGCGTACGGACAGGGTCGGGCAATCAGCCCCAGCATTTT	CSVRTGSGNQPQHF
.	.	TRBV19	TRBJ1-2	TGTGCCAGTAGCTATCGCCGGGAGGTGGTTAACTATGGCTACACCTTC	CASSYRREVVNYGYTF
TRBD2	.	TRBV30	TRBJ2-7	TGTGCCTGGAGCCCGGGACTAGCGGGGTTATTCTACGAGCAGTACTTC	CAWSPGLAGLFYEQYF
.	few	TRBV6-1	TRBJ1-6	TGTGCCAGCAGTGAAGCGCGGACAAGGGACTGGCTCCACTTT	CASSEARTRDWLHF
TRBD1	once	TRBV9	TRBJ2-2	TGTGCCAGCAGTACCCCCGGGACAGGAGACACCGGGGAGCTGTTTTTT	CASSTPGTGDTGELFF
.	few	TRBV2	TRBJ2-5	TGTGCCAGCGGTTTCCCAGGGGGGGAGACCCAGTACTTC	CASGFPGGETQYF
.	.	TRBV5-6	TRBJ1-1	TGTGCCAGCAGCTGGGGGCCGGGAGGGCAATACACTGAAGCTTTCTTT	CASSWGPGGQYTEAFF
.	.	TRBV7-6	TRBJ2-7	TGTGCCAGCAGCTTAGGCCTAGGTAACTACGAGCAGTACTTC	CASSLGLGNYEQYF
TRBD1	.	TRBV5-1	TRBJ2-7	TGCGCCAGCAGCCCGACAGGGGGCGCAGGACTCGAGCAGTACTTC	CASSPTGGAGLEQYF
TRBD1	.	TRBV5-1	TRBJ1-1	TGCGCCAGCAGTTTTAAGGGGGCCGACACTGAAGCTTTCTTT	CASSFKGADTEAFF
TRBD1	.	TRBV30	TRBJ1-5	TGTGCCTGGAGTGGGACAGGGGGCAATCAGCCCCAGCATTTT	CAWSGTGGNQPQHF
TRBD2	.	TRBV7-2	TRBJ2-4	TGTGCCAGCAGCTTAGAAGGGAGCTGGGGGGGAAACATTCAGTACTTC	CASSLEGSWGGNIQYF
.	.	TRBV30	TRBJ1-2	TGTGCCTGGAGTGAGGAGGTTGGCTACACCTTC	CAWSEEVGYTF
TRBD1	few	TRBV10-3	TRBJ1-2	TGTGCCATCAGTGAGGAGACAGGGGGCTATGGCTACACCTTC	CAISEETGGYGYTF
.	.	TRBV9	TRBJ2-5	TGTGCCAGCAGCGTAGGTGAGCATGAGACCCAGTACTTC	CASSVGEHETQYF
.	.	TRBV29-1	TRBJ2-2	TGCAGCGTGGTACAGAGCACCGGGGAGCTGTTTTTT	CSVVQSTGELFF
TRBD1	once	TRBV27	TRBJ1-6	TGTGCCAGCAGCCGGGACAGGGTGAATTCACCCCTCCACTTT	CASSRDRVNSPLHF